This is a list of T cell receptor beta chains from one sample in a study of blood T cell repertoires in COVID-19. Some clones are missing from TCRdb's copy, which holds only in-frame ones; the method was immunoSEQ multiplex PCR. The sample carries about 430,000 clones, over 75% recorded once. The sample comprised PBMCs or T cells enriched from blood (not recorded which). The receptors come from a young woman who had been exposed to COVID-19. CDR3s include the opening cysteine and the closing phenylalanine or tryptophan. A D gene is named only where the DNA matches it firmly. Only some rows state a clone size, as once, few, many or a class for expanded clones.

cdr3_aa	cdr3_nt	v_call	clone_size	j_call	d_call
CASSHEQGNYGYTF	TGCGCCAGCAGTCACGAGCAGGGTAACTATGGCTACACCTTC	TRBV4-1	NA	TRBJ1-2	NA
CASSLERGQPQHF	TGTGCCAGCAGCTTAGAACGGGGTCAGCCCCAGCATTTT	TRBV11-3	NA	TRBJ1-5	NA
CASKRTSGTDTQYF	TGTGCCAGCAAACGGACTAGCGGCACAGATACGCAGTATTTT	TRBV6-4	NA	TRBJ2-3	TRBD2
CASSSPGLAGGPAVGELFF	TGTGCCAGCAGCTCACCGGGACTAGCGGGGGGGCCTGCTGTCGGGGAGCTGTTTTTT	TRBV5-6	NA	TRBJ2-2	TRBD2
CASSSIRGSSYEQYF	TGTGCCAGCAGTTCAATCCGCGGGAGTTCCTACGAGCAGTACTTC	TRBV6-5	NA	TRBJ2-7	TRBD2
CASSLDGQGASGYTF	TGCGCCAGCAGCTTGGATGGTCAGGGGGCATCGGGCTACACCTTC	TRBV5-1	NA	TRBJ1-2	TRBD1
CASSLRPPGDVRVNEQFF	TGTGCCAGCAGCTTACGTCCCCCGGGTGACGTACGGGTTAATGAGCAGTTCTTC	TRBV7-2	NA	TRBJ2-1	NA
CASSPSRINYNEQFF	TGTGCCAGCAGCCCTAGTCGAATAAACTACAATGAGCAGTTCTTC	TRBV9	few	TRBJ2-1	NA
CASSFIPYGYTF	TGTGCCAGCAGTTTTATTCCTTATGGCTACACCTTC	TRBV12-3/TRBV12-4	once	TRBJ1-2	NA
CASSPGSYEQYF	TGTGCCAGCAGCCCCGGGTCCTACGAGCAGTACTTC	TRBV7-8	NA	TRBJ2-7	NA
CASSPPGQPSYEQYF	TGTGCCAGTAGTCCGCCGGGACAGCCATCCTACGAGCAGTACTTC	TRBV19	NA	TRBJ2-7	TRBD1
CASGVEGSYNSPLHF	TGTGCCTCGGGTGTGGAGGGATCCTATAATTCACCCCTCCACTTT	TRBV25-1	NA	TRBJ1-6	NA
CASSFEGYNSPLHF	TGTGCCAGCAGTTTTGAGGGATATAATTCACCCCTCCACTTT	TRBV28	NA	TRBJ1-6	NA
CSVLGQVPKGTEAFF	TGCAGCGTTCTCGGACAGGTGCCCAAGGGCACTGAAGCTTTCTTT	TRBV29-1	NA	TRBJ1-1	TRBD1
CASIGTSGNEQFF	TGTGCCAGTATCGGGACTAGCGGAAATGAGCAGTTCTTC	TRBV19	NA	TRBJ2-1	TRBD2
CASKSSTGGYNSPLHF	TGTGCCAGTAAATCCTCGACAGGGGGCTATAATTCACCCCTCCACTTT	TRBV19	NA	TRBJ1-6	TRBD1
CASSSQESTDTQYF	TGCGCCAGCAGTTCCCAGGAAAGCACAGATACGCAGTATTTT	TRBV5-1	once	TRBJ2-3	NA
CASSSSGEF	TGTGCCAGCAGCTCCTCGGGGGAGTTC	TRBV21-1	NA	TRBJ2-7	NA
CASSQGGSPLHF	TGTGCCAGCAGCCAGGGGGGCTCACCCCTCCACTTT	TRBV12-3/TRBV12-4	few	TRBJ1-6	TRBD1
CAWSGGDDTQYF	TGTGCCTGGAGCGGGGGGGATGATACGCAGTATTTT	TRBV30	NA	TRBJ2-3	TRBD2
CASSKAGTGGAKSNQPQHF	TGTGCCAGCAGCAAAGCCGGGACAGGGGGCGCGAAAAGCAATCAGCCCCAGCATTTT	TRBV21-1	NA	TRBJ1-5	NA
CASSYSGEGAPLHF	TGTGCCAGCAGTTACTCGGGGGAGGGTGCACCCCTCCACTTT	TRBV6-5	once	TRBJ1-6	NA
CASSVDSSYEQYF	TGTGCCAGCAGCGTAGACAGTTCCTACGAGCAGTACTTC	TRBV9	NA	TRBJ2-7	NA
CASSLGQGPRETQYF	TGTGCCAGCAGCTTAGGGCAGGGTCCTCGGGAGACCCAGTACTTC	TRBV11-3	NA	TRBJ2-5	NA
CASSLREGTGYGYTF	TGTGCCAGCAGTTTGAGGGAGGGGACAGGCTATGGCTACACCTTC	TRBV27	NA	TRBJ1-2	TRBD1
CASSAGLRNSPLHF	TGTGCCAGCAGCGCGGGCCTGAGGAATTCACCCCTCCACTTT	TRBV11-2	few	TRBJ1-6	NA
CASSLGTDTEAFF	TGTGCCAGCAGCCTCGGGACAGACACTGAAGCTTTCTTT	TRBV5-6	NA	TRBJ1-1	TRBD1
CASSLSTGGGFEAFF	TGTGCCAGTAGTCTCTCGACCGGGGGGGGGTTTGAAGCTTTCTTT	TRBV19	NA	TRBJ1-1	NA
CARETKGLLFEQFF	TGTGCCAGAGAGACTAAAGGTCTGTTATTTGAGCAGTTCTTC	TRBV21-1	NA	TRBJ2-1	NA
CASSPGQGAVEQYF	TGTGCCAGCTCACCGGGACAGGGGGCAGTCGAGCAGTACTTC	TRBV18	NA	TRBJ2-7	TRBD1
CASSLLVGGSTTLAGEQFF	TGTGCCAGCAGCTTACTAGTGGGAGGATCCACTACACTCGCTGGTGAGCAGTTCTTC	TRBV13	NA	TRBJ2-1	NA
CSASAGQYNEQFF	TGCAGTGCTAGTGCCGGACAGTACAATGAGCAGTTCTTC	TRBV20-1	NA	TRBJ2-1	NA
CASSARDRDADTQYF	TGTGCCAGCAGCGCCCGGGACAGAGACGCAGATACGCAGTATTTT	TRBV11-2	NA	TRBJ2-3	TRBD1
CASSIGGGGYEQYF	TGTGCCAGTAGTATAGGGGGGGGCGGCTACGAGCAGTACTTC	TRBV19	once	TRBJ2-7	NA
CASSLAPLAGGRNEQFF	TGTGCCAGCAGCTTAGCGCCCCTAGCGGGAGGGCGGAATGAGCAGTTCTTC	TRBV7-6	NA	TRBJ2-1	TRBD2
CASSQELAGGSADTQYF	TGCGCCAGCAGCCAAGAACTAGCGGGGGGGAGCGCAGATACGCAGTATTTT	TRBV4-3	NA	TRBJ2-3	TRBD2
CASSKSGYEQYF	TGTGCCAGCAGCAAGTCGGGGTACGAGCAGTACTTC	TRBV5-6	NA	TRBJ2-7	NA
CASSGVAGATDTQYF	TGTGCCAGCTCCGGGGTAGCGGGAGCCACAGATACGCAGTATTTT	TRBV18	NA	TRBJ2-3	TRBD2
CASRPGQGEGYTF	TGTGCCAGCAGACCGGGACAGGGTGAAGGCTACACCTTC	TRBV6-6	NA	TRBJ1-2	TRBD1
CASSLSIGGDGYTF	TGTGCCAGCAGTTTATCGATAGGGGGAGATGGCTACACCTTC	TRBV27	NA	TRBJ1-2	NA